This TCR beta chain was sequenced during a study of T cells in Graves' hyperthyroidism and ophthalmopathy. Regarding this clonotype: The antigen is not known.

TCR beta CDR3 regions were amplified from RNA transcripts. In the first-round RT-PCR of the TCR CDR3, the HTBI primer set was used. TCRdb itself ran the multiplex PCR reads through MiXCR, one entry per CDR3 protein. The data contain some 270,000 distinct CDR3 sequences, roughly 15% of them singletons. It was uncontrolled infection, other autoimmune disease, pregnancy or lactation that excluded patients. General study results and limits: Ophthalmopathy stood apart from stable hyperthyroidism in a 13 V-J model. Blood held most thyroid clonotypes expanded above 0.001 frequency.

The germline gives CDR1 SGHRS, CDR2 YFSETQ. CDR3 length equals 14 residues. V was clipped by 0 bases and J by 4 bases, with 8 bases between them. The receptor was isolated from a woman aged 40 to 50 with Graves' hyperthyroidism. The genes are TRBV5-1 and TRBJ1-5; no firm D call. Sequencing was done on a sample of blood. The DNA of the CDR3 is TGCGCCAGCAGCTTGGAATCCGGAAATCAGCCCCAGCATTTT. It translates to CASSLESGNQPQHF.